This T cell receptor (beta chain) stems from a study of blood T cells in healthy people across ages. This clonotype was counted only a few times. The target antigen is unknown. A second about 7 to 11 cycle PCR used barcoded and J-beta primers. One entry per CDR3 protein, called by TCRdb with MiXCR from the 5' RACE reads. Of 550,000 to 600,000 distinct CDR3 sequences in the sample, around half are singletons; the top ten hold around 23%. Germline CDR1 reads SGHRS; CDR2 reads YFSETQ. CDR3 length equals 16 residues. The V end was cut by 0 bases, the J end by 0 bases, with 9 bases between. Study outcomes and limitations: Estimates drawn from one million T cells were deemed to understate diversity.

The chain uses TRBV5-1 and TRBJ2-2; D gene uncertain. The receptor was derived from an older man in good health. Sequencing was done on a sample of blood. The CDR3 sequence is CASSLVLTSNTGELFF. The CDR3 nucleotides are TGCGCCAGCAGCTTGGTATTGACCTCGAACACCGGGGAGCTGTTTTTT.